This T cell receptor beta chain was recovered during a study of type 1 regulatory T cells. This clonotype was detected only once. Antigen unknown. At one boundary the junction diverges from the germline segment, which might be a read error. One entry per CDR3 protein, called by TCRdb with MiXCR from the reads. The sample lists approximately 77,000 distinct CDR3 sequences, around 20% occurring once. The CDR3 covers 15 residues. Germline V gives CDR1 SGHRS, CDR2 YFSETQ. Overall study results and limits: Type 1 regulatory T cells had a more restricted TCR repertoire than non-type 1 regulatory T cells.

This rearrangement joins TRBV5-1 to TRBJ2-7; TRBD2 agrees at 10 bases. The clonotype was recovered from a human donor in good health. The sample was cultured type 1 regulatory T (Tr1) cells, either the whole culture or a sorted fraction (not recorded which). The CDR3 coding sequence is TGCGCCAGCAGCTTGGGCCTAGCGGGAGAACGCGAGCAGTCCTTC. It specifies CASSLGLAGEREQSF.